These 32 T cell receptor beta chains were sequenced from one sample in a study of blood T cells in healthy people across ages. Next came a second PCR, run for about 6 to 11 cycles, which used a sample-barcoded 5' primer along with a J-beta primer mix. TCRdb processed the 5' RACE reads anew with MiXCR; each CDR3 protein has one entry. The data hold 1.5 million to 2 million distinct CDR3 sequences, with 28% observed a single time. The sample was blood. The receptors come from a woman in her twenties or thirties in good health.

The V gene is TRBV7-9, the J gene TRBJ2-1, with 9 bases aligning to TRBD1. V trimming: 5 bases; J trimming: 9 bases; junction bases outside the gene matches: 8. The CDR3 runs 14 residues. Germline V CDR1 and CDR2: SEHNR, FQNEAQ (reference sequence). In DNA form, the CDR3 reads TGTGCCAGCAGCGGAGGGACAGGGAACCCTGAGCAGTTCTTC. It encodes CASSGGTGNPEQFF.

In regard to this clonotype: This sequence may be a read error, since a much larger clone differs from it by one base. The CDR3 sequence is CASSLGGSLADMQYF. The DNA for the CDR3 is TGCGCCAGCAGCTTGGGAGGGAGTCTCGCAGATATGCAGTATTTT. V gene TRBV5-1 combines with J gene TRBJ2-3; perhaps TRBD2 as D (5 bases). From germline, CDR1 is SGHRS and CDR2 YFSETQ. CDR3 length equals 15 residues. Filled out from reference TRBV5-1 and TRBJ2-3, the complete variable domain reads KAGVTQTPRYLIKTRGQQVTLSCSPISGHRSVSWYQQTPGQGLQFLFEYFSETQRNKGNFPGRFSGRQFSNSRSEMNVSTLELGDSALYLCASSLGGSLADMQYFGPGTRLTVL.

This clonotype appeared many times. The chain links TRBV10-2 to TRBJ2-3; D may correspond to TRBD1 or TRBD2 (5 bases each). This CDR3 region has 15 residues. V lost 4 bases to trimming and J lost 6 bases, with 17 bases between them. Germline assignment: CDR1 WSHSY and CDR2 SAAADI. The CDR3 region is CASSARGPRPDTQYF. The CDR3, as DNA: TGCGCCAGCAGTGCGAGGGGTCCAAGGCCGGATACGCAGTATTTT.

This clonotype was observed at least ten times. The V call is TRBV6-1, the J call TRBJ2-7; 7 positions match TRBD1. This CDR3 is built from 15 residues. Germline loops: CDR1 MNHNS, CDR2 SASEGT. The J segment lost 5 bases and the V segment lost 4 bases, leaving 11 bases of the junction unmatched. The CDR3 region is CASSAFDRERDEQYF. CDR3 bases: TGTGCCAGCAGTGCCTTCGACAGGGAAAGAGACGAGCAGTACTTC.

The CDR3 spells CASSASDRNYEQYF. The CDR3 nucleotides are TGTGCCAGCAGTGCCTCGGACAGGAACTACGAGCAGTACTTC. The rearrangement joins TRBV28 to TRBJ2-7, with 7 bases lining up with TRBD1. The CDR3 contains 14 residues. The V segment lost 5 bases and the J segment 3 bases; nucleotides outside the gene matches: 7. Germline V lookup: CDR1 MDHEN, CDR2 SYDVKM.

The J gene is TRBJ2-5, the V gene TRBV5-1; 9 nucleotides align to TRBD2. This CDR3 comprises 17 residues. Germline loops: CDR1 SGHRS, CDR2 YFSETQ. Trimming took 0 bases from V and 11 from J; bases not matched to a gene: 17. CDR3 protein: CASSLAYGGRARNEQYF. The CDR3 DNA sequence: TGCGCCAGCAGCTTGGCCTATGGCGGGAGGGCCAGAAATGAGCAGTACTTC. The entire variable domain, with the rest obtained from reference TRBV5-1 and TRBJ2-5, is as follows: KAGVTQTPRYLIKTRGQQVTLSCSPISGHRSVSWYQQTPGQGLQFLFEYFSETQRNKGNFPGRFSGRQFSNSRSEMNVSTLELGDSALYLCASSLAYGGRARNEQYFGPGTRLLVL.

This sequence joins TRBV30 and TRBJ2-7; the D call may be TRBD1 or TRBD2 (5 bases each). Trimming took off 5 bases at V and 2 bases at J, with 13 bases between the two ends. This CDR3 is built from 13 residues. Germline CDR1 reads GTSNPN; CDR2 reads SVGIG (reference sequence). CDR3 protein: CAWDPGQTYEQYF. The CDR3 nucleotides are TGTGCCTGGGATCCGGGGCAAACCTACGAGCAGTACTTC.

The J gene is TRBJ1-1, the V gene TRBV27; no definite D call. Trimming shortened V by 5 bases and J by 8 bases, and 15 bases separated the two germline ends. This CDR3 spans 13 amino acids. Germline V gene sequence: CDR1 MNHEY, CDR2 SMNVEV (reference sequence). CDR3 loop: CASSPIDEYEAFF. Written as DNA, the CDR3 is TGTGCCAGCAGTCCAATAGATGAATACGAAGCTTTCTTT.

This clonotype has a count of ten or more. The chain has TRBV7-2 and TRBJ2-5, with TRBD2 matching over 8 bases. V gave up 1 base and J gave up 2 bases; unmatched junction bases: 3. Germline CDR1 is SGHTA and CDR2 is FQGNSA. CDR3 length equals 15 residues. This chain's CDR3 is CASSLVAGPQETQYF. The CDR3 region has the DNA TGTGCCAGCAGCTTAGTAGCGGGGCCTCAAGAGACCCAGTACTTC.

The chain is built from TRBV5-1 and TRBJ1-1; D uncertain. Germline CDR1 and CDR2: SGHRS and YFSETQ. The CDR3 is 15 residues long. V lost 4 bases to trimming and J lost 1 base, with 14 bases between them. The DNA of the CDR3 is TGCGCCAGCAGCAAAAGTCACCCCTCGAACACTGAAGCTTTCTTT. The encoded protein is CASSKSHPSNTEAFF.

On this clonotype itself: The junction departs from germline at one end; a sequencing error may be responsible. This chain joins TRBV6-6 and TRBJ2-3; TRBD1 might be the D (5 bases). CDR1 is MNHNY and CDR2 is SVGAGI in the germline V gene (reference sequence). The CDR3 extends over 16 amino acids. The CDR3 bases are TGTGCCAGCAGTTACTCGATGCAGACTTACACAGGTACGCAGTATTTT. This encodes CASSYSMQTYTGTQYF.

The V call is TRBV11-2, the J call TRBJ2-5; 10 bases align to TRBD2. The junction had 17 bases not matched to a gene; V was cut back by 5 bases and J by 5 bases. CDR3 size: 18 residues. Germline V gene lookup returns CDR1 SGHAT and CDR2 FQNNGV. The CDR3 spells CASSQGAGAGGLRETQYF. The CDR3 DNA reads TGTGCCAGCAGCCAAGGCGCGGGAGCGGGGGGGTTACGGGAGACCCAGTACTTC.

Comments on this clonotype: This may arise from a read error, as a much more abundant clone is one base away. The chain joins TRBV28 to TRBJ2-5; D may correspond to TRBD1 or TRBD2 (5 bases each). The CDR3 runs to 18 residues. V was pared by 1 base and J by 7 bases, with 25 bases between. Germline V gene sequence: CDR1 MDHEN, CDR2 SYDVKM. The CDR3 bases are TGTGCCAGCAGTTTATTCGGGAAAGGGGTATCTTGGAAAGGGACCCAGTACTTC. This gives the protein CASSLFGKGVSWKGTQYF.

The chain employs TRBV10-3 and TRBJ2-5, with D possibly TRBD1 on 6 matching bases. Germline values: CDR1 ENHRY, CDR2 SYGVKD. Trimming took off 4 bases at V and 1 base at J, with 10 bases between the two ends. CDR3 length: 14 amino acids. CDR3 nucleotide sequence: TGTGCCATCAGTGGGGACACCCGCCAAGAGACCCAGTACTTC. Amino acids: CAISGDTRQETQYF.

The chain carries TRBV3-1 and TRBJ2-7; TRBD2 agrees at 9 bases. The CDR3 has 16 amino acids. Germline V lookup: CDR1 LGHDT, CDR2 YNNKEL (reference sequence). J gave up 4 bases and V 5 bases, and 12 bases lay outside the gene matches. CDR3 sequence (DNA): TGTGCCAGCAGCTCGCCCGGCGGACTAGCGTCTTACGAGCAGTACTTC. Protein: CASSSPGGLASYEQYF.

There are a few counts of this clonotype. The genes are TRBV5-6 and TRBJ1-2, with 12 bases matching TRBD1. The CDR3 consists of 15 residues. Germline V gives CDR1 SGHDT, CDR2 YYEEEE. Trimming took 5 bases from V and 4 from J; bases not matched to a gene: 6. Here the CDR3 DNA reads TGTGCCAGCAGAATCGGGACAGGGGGCGCCTATGGCTACACCTTC. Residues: CASRIGTGGAYGYTF.

The CDR3 sequence is CASSVGLEAGVLDTQYF. The CDR3 DNA reads as TGTGCCAGCAGCGTAGGCCTAGAAGCGGGAGTCTTGGATACGCAGTATTTT. This chain joins TRBV9 and TRBJ2-3; 8 bases map to TRBD2. After removal of 0 bases from V and 6 bases from J, the junction contained 12 bases not matched to a gene. Germline CDR1 is SGDLS and CDR2 is YYNGEE. The CDR3 is 17 amino acids. The whole variable domain, remainder taken from reference TRBV9 and TRBJ2-3, is DSGVTQTPKHLITATGQRVTLRCSPRSGDLSVYWYQQSLDQGLQFLIQYYNGEERAKGNILERFSAQQFPDLHSELNLSSLELGDSALYFCASSVGLEAGVLDTQYFGPGTRLTVL.

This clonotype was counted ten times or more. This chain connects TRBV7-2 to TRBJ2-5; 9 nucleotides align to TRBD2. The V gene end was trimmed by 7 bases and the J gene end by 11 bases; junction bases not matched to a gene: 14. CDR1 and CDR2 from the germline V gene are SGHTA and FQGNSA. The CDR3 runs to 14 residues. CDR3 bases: TGTGCCAGCACCCCTCGGATAGCGGGAGCTCTGCAGTACTTC. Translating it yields CASTPRIAGALQYF.

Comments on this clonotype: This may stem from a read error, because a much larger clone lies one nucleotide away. DNA of the CDR3: TGTGCCGGCAGCCCTCCAACTAATGAAAAACTGTTTTTT. Translated: CAGSPPTNEKLFF. V usage is TRBV7-2 and J usage is TRBJ1-4; no definite D call. This CDR3 region has 13 residues. Germline CDR1 SGHTA, CDR2 FQGNSA. The variable domain in full, with the rest retrieved from reference TRBV7-2 and TRBJ1-4, is GAGVSQSPSNKVTEKGKDVELRCDPISGHTALYWYRQSLGQGLEFLIYFQGNSAPDKSGLPSDRFSAERTGGSVSTLTIQRTQQEDSAVYLCAGSPPTNEKLFFGSGTQLSVL.

CDR3 DNA: TGTGCCAGCAGCCAGGAGTACCTAGCGGGGCGCCAGGAGACCCAGTACTTC. This gives the protein CASSQEYLAGRQETQYF. This rearrangement joins TRBV3-1 to TRBJ2-5, with 9 bases matching TRBD2. The length of the CDR3 is 17 residues. Germline CDR1 and CDR2: LGHDT and YNNKEL (reference sequence). The V gene end was trimmed by 3 bases and the J gene end by 5 bases; junction bases not matched to a gene: 13.

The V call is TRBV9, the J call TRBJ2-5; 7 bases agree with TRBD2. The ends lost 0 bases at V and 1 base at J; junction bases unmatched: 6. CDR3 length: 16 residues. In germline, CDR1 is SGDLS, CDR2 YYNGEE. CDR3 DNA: TGTGCCAGCAGCGTAGGTCGAGCGGGGCTCCAAGAGACCCAGTACTTC. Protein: CASSVGRAGLQETQYF. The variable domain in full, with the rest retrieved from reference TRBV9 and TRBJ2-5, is DSGVTQTPKHLITATGQRVTLRCSPRSGDLSVYWYQQSLDQGLQFLIQYYNGEERAKGNILERFSAQQFPDLHSELNLSSLELGDSALYFCASSVGRAGLQETQYFGPGTRLLVL.

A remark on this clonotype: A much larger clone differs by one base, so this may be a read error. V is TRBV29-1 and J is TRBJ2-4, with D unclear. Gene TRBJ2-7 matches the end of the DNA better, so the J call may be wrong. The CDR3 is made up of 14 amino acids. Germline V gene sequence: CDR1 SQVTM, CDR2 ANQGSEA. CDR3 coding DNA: TGCAGCTTTTCCTTTTCCAGATTTCCCTACGAGCAGTACTTC. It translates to CSFSFSRFPYEQYF.

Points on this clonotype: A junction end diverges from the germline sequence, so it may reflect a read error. The CDR3 loop reads CTSSATGVETQYF. The CDR3 coding sequence is TGTACCAGCAGTGCGACAGGGGTGGAGACCCAGTACTTC. This sequence joins TRBV12-3 or TRBV12-4 and TRBJ2-7, with 8 bases identical to TRBD1. The J call may be in error: the DNA end matches TRBJ2-5 better. This CDR3 spans 13 amino acids.

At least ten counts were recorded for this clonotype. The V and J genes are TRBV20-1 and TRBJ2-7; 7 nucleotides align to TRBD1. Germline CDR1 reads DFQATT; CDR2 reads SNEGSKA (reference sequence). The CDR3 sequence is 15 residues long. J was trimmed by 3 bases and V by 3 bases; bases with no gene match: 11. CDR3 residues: CSASQHTGAGYEQYF. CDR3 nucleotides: TGCAGTGCTAGCCAACACACAGGGGCGGGCTACGAGCAGTACTTC.

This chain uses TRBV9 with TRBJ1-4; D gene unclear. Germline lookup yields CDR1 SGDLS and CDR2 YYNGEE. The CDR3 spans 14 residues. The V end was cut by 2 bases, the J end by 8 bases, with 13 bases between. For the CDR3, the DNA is TGTGCCAGCAGCGTCGGGCAGTCATGGGAAAAACTGTTTTTT. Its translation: CASSVGQSWEKLFF.

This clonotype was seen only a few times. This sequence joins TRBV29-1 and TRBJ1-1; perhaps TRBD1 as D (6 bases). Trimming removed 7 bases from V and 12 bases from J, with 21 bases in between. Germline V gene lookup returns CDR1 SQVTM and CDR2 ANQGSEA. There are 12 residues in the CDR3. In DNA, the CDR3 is TGCAGCGGGGGCGGACAGTCGATGCGTCCTTTCTTT. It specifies CSGGGQSMRPFF.

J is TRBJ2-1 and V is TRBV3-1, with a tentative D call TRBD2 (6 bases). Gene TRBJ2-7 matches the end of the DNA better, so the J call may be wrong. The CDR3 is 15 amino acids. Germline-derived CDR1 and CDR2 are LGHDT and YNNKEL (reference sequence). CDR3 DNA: TGTGCCAGCAGCCTTCTCGGGAGCTCCTACAATGAGCAGTACTTC. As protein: CASSLLGSSYNEQYF.

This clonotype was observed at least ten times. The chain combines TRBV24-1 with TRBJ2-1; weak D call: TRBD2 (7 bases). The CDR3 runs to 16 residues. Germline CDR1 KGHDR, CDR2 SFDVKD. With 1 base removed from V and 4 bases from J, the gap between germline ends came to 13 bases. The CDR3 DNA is TGTGCCACCAGTGATTTACGGGGGGCTGGTTACAATGAGCAGTTCTTC. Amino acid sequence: CATSDLRGAGYNEQFF.

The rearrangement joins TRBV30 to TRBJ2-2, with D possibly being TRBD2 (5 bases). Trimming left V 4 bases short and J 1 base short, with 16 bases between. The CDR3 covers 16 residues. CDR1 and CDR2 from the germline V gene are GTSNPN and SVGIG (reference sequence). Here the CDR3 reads CAWTPRTVRNTGELFF. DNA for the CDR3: TGTGCCTGGACCCCTCGGACTGTCCGGAACACCGGGGAGCTGTTTTTT.

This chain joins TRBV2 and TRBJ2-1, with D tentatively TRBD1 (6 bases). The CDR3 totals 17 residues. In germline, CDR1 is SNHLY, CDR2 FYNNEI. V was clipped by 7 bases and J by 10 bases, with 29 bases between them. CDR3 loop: CASNGRLRDIFSYEQFF. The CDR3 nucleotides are TGTGCCAGCAACGGGCGACTTCGGGACATATTTTCCTACGAGCAGTTCTTC.

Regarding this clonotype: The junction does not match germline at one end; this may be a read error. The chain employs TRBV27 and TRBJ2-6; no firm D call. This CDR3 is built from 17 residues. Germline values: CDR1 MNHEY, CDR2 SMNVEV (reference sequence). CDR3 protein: CASSLSSGPSGANVLTF. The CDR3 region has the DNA TGTGCCAGCAGTCTATCTTCCGGGCCCTCTGGGGCCAACGTCCTGACTTTC.

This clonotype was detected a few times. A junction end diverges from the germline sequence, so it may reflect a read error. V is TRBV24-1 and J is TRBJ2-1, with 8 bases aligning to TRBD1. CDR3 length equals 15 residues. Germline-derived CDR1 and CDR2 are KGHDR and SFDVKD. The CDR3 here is CAASAPGTGDNEQFF. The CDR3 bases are TGTGCCGCCAGTGCCCCCGGGACAGGTGACAATGAGCAGTTCTTC.